This TCR beta chain appears in the sequencing data of a study of blood T cell repertoires in COVID-19. Overall study: The United States, Italy and Spain provided the acute and convalescent COVID-19 samples. Sources were T cells, B-cell-depleted T cells, or PBMCs; the material itself was cDNA or gDNA.

Original processing notes: Amplification of reference gene primers provided the estimated nucleated cell counts. The repertoire was sequenced with immunoSEQ multiplex PCR; TCRdb's copy has only in-frame clones and lacks some. The V and J calls and clone size are taken from that table; D and trimming were inferred from the DNA. The sample records around 130,000 clones, about 74% being singletons. Trimming took 8 bases from V and 4 from J, leaving 13 bases between them. There are 12 residues in the CDR3. Germline CDR1 SGHNT, CDR2 YYREEE (reference sequence). V is TRBV5-4 and J is TRBJ2-7, with D possibly TRBD1 on 6 matching bases. This clonotype was obtained from a human donor in a cohort sampled during active COVID-19. The material sequenced was peripheral blood. The CDR3 DNA follows: TGTGCCAGTGGGACGGGACAATACGAGCAGTACTTC. It is translated as CASGTGQYEQYF. The full variable domain, its missing parts supplied by reference TRBV5-4 and TRBJ2-7, is ETGVTQSPTHLIKTRGQQVTLRCSSQSGHNTVSWYQQALGQGPQFIFQYYREEENGRGNFPPRFSGLQFPNYSSELNVNALELDDSALYLCASGTGQYEQYFGPGTRLTVT.